The 8 T cell receptor beta chains below were found in one sample sequenced in a study of monozygotic twins with inflammatory bowel disease. Reanalyzing the 5' RACE reads, TCRdb keeps one entry per CDR3 protein, without DNA. This listing includes some 400,000 distinct CDR3 sequences. Sequencing used blood. These receptors all stem from a human donor with ulcerative colitis or Crohn's disease, or a healthy co-twin of an affected twin (not recorded which).

The chain uses TRBV12-3 or TRBV12-4 and TRBJ2-2; the TCRdb D gene call, TRBD1, has no DNA to confirm it. CDR3 length: 14 amino acids. Here the CDR3 reads CASSQGGFTGELFF.

The gene calls are TRBV6-1 and TRBJ2-5; there is no DNA to check the TCRdb D call of TRBD2. The CDR3 totals 15 residues. Germline V gives CDR1 MNHNS, CDR2 SASEGT. The CDR3 sequence: CASRLTSGTSKTQYF.

The V call is TRBV20-1, the J call TRBJ2-5; TCRdb reports TRBD2, a call that lacks DNA to check it against. This CDR3 spans 11 amino acids. Germline CDR1 DFQATT, CDR2 SNEGSKA (reference sequence). CDR3 sequence: CSVAARETQYF.

The J gene is TRBJ1-2, the V gene TRBV2; the TCRdb call, TRBD1, lacks DNA for checking. CDR3 length: 14 amino acids. The germline CDR1 and CDR2 sequences are SNHLY and FYNNEI. CDR3 in amino acids: CASSGSDRANRYTF. Full variable domain (outside the CDR3, taken from reference TRBV2 and TRBJ1-2): EPEVTQTPSHQVTQMGQEVILRCVPISNHLYFYWYRQILGQKVEFLVSFYNNEISEKSEIFDDQFSVERPDGSNFTLKIRSTKLEDSAMYFCASSGSDRANRYTFGSGTRLTVV.

V gene TRBV7-3 combines with J gene TRBJ1-2. The length of the CDR3 is 13 residues. The germline CDR1 and CDR2 sequences are SGHTA and FQGTGA. This CDR3 reads CASSLTGSGGYTF.

The chain is built from TRBV7-3 and TRBJ1-1. Germline V CDR1 and CDR2: SGHTA, FQGTGA. CDR3 length: 13 amino acids. The CDR3 loop reads CASSWQPNTEAFF. Supplemented by reference TRBV7-3 and TRBJ1-1, the full variable domain reads GAGVSQTPSNKVTEKGKYVELRCDPISGHTALYWYRQSLGQGPEFLIYFQGTGAADDSGLPNDRFFAVRPEGSVSTLKIQRTERGDSAVYLCASSWQPNTEAFFGQGTRLTVV.

V is TRBV5-1 and J is TRBJ2-2; the D gene TCRdb calls, TRBD1, cannot be checked with no DNA. Germline CDR1 SGHRS, CDR2 YFSETQ. This CDR3 comprises 15 residues. The CDR3 sequence is CASSANRGGTGELFF. Supplemented by reference TRBV5-1 and TRBJ2-2, the full variable domain reads KAGVTQTPRYLIKTRGQQVTLSCSPISGHRSVSWYQQTPGQGLQFLFEYFSETQRNKGNFPGRFSGRQFSNSRSEMNVSTLELGDSALYLCASSANRGGTGELFFGEGSRLTVL.

The V and J genes are TRBV29-1 and TRBJ2-7; TCRdb's D call, TRBD2, is unchecked because there is no DNA. CDR1 SQVTM and CDR2 ANQGSEA come from the germline V gene. This CDR3 contains 14 residues. The CDR3 loop reads CSAGGLAESYEQYF.